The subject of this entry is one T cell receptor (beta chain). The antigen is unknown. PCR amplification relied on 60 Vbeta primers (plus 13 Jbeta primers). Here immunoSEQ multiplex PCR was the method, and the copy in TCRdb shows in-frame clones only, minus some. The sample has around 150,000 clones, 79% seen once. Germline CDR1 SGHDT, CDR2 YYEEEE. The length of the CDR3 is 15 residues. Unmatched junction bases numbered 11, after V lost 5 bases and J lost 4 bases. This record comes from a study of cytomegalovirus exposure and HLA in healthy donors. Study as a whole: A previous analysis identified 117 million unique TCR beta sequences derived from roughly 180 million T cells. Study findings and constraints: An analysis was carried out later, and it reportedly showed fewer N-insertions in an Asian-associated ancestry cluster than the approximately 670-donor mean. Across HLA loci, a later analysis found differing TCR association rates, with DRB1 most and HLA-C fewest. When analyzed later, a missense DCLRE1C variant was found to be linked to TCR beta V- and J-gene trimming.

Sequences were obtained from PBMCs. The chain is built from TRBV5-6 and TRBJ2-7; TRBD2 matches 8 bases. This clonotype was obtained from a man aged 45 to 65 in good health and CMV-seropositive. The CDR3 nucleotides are TGTGCCAGCAGTAGTGGCCCGGGGGGGGAATACGAGCAGTACTTC. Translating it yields CASSSGPGGEYEQYF. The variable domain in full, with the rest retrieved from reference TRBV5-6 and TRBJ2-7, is DAGVTQSPTHLIKTRGQQVTLRCSPKSGHDTVSWYQQALGQGPQFIFQYYEEEERQRGNFPDRFSGHQFPNYSSELNVNALLLGDSALYLCASSSGPGGEYEQYFGPGTRLTVT.